This paragraph reports one T cell receptor beta chain. Its antigen is unknown. Every donor provided 7.5 to 10 milliliters of peripheral blood. Isolation per sample recovered at least 6 million PBMCs. The CDR3 runs to 15 residues. Germline CDR1 and CDR2: SSHAT and FNYEAQ (reference sequence). V lost 6 bases, J lost 6 bases, and 19 bases lay in between. Alongside a J-beta primer mix, a sample-barcoded 5' primer served in a second PCR lasting about 7 to 12 cycles. Each cDNA molecule received a tag from a template-switch adaptor that had 12 random nucleotides. MiXCR, run by TCRdb on the 5' RACE reads, gives a single entry per CDR3 protein. Among 1.5 million to 2 million distinct CDR3 sequences, 28% were seen once, and the ten largest hold over 7%. This specimen comes from a study of blood T cells in healthy people across ages. General study results and limits: Donor CMV status, an unknown factor, possibly confounded changes in expanded clonotypes.

This TCR derives from a woman aged 25 to 39 in good health. The genes are TRBV7-7 and TRBJ2-3; D possibly corresponds to TRBD1 (6 bases). The sequenced sample was blood. CDR3 DNA sequence: TGTGCCAGCAGTCCCATGGGGCAGGGGATGGATACGCAGTATTTT. Translation gives CASSPMGQGMDTQYF.